These 14 T cell receptor beta chains were sequenced from one sample in a study of immune characteristics of hereditary and idiopathic chronic pancreatitis. The pancreas tissue came from patients undergoing total pancreatectomy with islet autotransplantation. Produced via immunoSEQ multiplex PCR; TCRdb's table is partial and in-frame only. Of fewer than 10,000 clones detected, roughly three quarters appear once; the ten largest clones hold 11% to 15%. The sequenced material came from pancreas tissue with idiopathic chronic pancreatitis. These receptors all stem from a human donor with chronic pancreatitis.

This rearrangement joins TRBV4-1 to TRBJ1-3; D uncertain. Germline V gene lookup returns CDR1 MGHRA and CDR2 YSYEKL. The CDR3 totals 15 residues. V was shortened by 5 bases and J by 4 bases, with 15 bases between the two germline ends. The CDR3 reads CASSSASAVGNTIYF. DNA of the CDR3: TGCGCCAGCAGCTCCGCATCCGCCGTAGGAAACACCATATATTTT.

This clone has more than one count but fewer than ten. The V and J genes are TRBV6-4 and TRBJ2-2; no clear D gene. The CDR3 runs 13 residues. Looked up from germline, CDR1 is MRHNA and CDR2 is SNTAGT. The V end lost 2 bases, the J end lost 4 bases, and 5 bases lay between the germline ends. The CDR3 spells CASSDRATGELFF. CDR3 coding DNA: TGTGCCAGCAGTGACAGGGCCACCGGGGAGCTGTTTTTT.

The gene calls are TRBV29-1 and TRBJ2-6, with D possibly matching TRBD1 (6 bases). Germline loops: CDR1 SQVTM, CDR2 ANQGSEA. The CDR3 length is 16 residues. Between the trimmed V and J ends, which lost 4 bases and 0 bases, there was a span of 13 bases. The DNA of the CDR3 is TGCAGCGTTGCCCGGGACATTGACTCTGGGGCCAACGTCCTGACTTTC. Translated, it gives CSVARDIDSGANVLTF. Supplemented by reference TRBV29-1 and TRBJ2-6, the full variable domain reads SAVISQKPSRDICQRGTSLTIQCQVDSQVTMMFWYRQQPGQSLTLIATANQGSEATYESGFVIDKFPISRPNLTFSTLTVSNMSPEDSSIYLCSVARDIDSGANVLTFGAGSRLTVL.

This clone occurred a few times. This rearrangement joins TRBV29-1 to TRBJ2-3, with TRBD1 identical over 8 bases. CDR1 is SQVTM and CDR2 is ANQGSEA in the germline V gene. The CDR3 spans 14 residues. V shed 2 bases and J 3 bases; nucleotides not matched to a gene: 4. The CDR3: CSVERQGLTDTQYF. CDR3 nucleotides: TGCAGCGTTGAAAGACAGGGGTTGACAGATACGCAGTATTTT.

This chain connects TRBV19 to TRBJ1-4, with 7 bases matching TRBD1. CDR1 LNHDA and CDR2 SQIVND come from the germline V gene (reference sequence). The CDR3 runs to 14 residues. J was trimmed by 7 bases and V by 3 bases; bases with no gene match: 5. The CDR3 nucleotides are TGTGCCAGTAGTATCGACAGGGACCGTGAAAAACTGTTTTTT. Translated, it gives CASSIDRDREKLFF.

This chain connects TRBV24-1 to TRBJ2-3; D may be TRBD1 (5 bases). This CDR3 spans 17 amino acids. Between the trimmed V and J ends, which lost 0 bases and 0 bases, there was a span of 12 bases. Germline lookup yields CDR1 KGHDR and CDR2 SFDVKD. The CDR3 sequence: CATSDLGQGTSTDTQYF. The CDR3, as DNA: TGTGCCACCAGTGATTTGGGCCAGGGCACCAGCACAGATACGCAGTATTTT.

The genes are TRBV4-1 and TRBJ2-1; unclear D gene. The V end lost 0 bases, the J end lost 4 bases, and 10 bases lay between the germline ends. In germline, CDR1 is MGHRA, CDR2 YSYEKL. The CDR3 loop spans 15 amino acids. The CDR3 protein is CASSQDGAEYNEQFF. CDR3 DNA sequence: TGCGCCAGCAGCCAAGATGGTGCTGAATACAATGAGCAGTTCTTC.

This rearrangement joins TRBV19 to TRBJ2-1, with 12 bases aligning to TRBD2. V dropped 8 bases and J dropped 9; count of bases not matched to a gene: 14. The CDR3 extends over 16 amino acids. Germline CDR1 reads LNHDA; CDR2 reads SQIVND (reference sequence). The CDR3, as DNA: TGTGCCAGTCGAACGTACGCTAGCGGGGGGGGTAGTGAGCAGTTCTTC. Translating it yields CASRTYASGGGSEQFF.

In its sample, this clone ranks as medium-sized (0.01 to 0.1%). Additional DNA sequences in this sample encode the identical CDR3. The rearrangement uses TRBV11-3 and TRBJ2-1; 8 bases fit TRBD2. The CDR3 extends over 15 amino acids. Trimming cost V 5 bases and J 0 bases; bases outside gene matches: 3. The germline gives CDR1 SGHNT, CDR2 YENEEA. The DNA of the CDR3 is TGTGCCAGCAGCCCGGGGGGGAGCTCCTACAATGAGCAGTTCTTC. Translation: CASSPGGSSYNEQFF.

This sequence joins TRBV3-1 (or the pseudogene TRBV3-2) and TRBJ1-2; D not certain. Trimming cost V 4 bases and J 2 bases, with 8 bases left between them. The CDR3 is 13 amino acids. The germline V gene encodes CDR1 LGHDT and CDR2 YNNKEL (reference sequence). The DNA for the CDR3 is TGTGCCAGCAGCCTCAGGATAAACTATGGCTACACCTTC. It specifies CASSLRINYGYTF.

The V call is TRBV28, the J call TRBJ1-1, with TRBD1 matching 9 bases. The CDR3 is 14 amino acids. V was pared by 8 bases and J by 1 base, with 5 bases of the junction left unmatched. Germline V gives CDR1 MDHEN, CDR2 SYDVKM. The CDR3 DNA reads as TGTGCCAGCGCTACAGGGGGCTGGAACACTGAAGCTTTCTTT. This gives the protein CASATGGWNTEAFF.

The V and J genes are TRBV7-9 and TRBJ2-3, with a possible D match to TRBD1 (6 bases). Germline V gives CDR1 SEHNR, CDR2 FQNEAQ (reference sequence). The length of the CDR3 is 17 residues. Deletions cut 5 bases from V and 0 bases from J, with 18 bases between. CDR3 nucleotides: TGTGCCAGCAGCCCCACCCCCACAGGGCCTAGCACAGATACGCAGTATTTT. Translation: CASSPTPTGPSTDTQYF.

The chain combines TRBV6-5 with TRBJ2-7; D is uncertain. From germline, CDR1 is MNHEY and CDR2 SVGAGI. Trimming removed 6 bases at V and 0 bases at J, with 15 bases between. CDR3 length: 15 residues. DNA for the CDR3: TGTGCCAGCAGCGCCTCGGACGGGTCCTCCTACGAGCAGTACGTC. This encodes CASSASDGSSYEQYV.

V is TRBV2 and J is TRBJ2-7; D remains unclear. Germline assignment: CDR1 SNHLY and CDR2 FYNNEI. The CDR3 loop spans 12 amino acids. The V end was cut by 2 bases, the J end by 4 bases, with 6 bases between. The CDR3 nucleotides are TGTGCCAGCAGTGAATGGGCGTACGAGCAGTACGTC. This translates into CASSEWAYEQYV.